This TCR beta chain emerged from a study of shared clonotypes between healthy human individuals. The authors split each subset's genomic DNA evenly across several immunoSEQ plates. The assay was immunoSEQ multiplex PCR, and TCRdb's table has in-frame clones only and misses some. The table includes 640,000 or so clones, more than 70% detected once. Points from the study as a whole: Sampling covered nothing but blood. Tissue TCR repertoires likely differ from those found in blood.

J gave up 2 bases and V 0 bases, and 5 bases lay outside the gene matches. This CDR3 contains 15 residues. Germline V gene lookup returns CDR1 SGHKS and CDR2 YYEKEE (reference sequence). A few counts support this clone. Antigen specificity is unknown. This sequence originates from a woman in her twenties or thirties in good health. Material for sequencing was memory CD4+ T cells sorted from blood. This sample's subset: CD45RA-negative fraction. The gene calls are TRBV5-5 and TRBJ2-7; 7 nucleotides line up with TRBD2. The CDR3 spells CASSLAGTNTYEQYF. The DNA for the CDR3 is TGTGCCAGCAGCTTGGCCGGGACTAATACCTACGAGCAGTACTTC.